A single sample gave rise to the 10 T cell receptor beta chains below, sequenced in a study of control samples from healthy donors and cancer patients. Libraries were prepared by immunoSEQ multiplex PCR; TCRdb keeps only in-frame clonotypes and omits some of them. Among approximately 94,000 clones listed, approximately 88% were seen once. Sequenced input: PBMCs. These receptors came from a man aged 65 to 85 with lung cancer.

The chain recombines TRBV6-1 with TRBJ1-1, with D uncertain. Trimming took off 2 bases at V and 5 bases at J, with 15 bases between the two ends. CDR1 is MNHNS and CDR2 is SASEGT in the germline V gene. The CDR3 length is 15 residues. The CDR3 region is CASSEHPPGNTEAFF. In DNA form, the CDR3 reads TGTGCCAGCAGTGAACACCCTCCGGGGAATACTGAAGCTTTCTTT.

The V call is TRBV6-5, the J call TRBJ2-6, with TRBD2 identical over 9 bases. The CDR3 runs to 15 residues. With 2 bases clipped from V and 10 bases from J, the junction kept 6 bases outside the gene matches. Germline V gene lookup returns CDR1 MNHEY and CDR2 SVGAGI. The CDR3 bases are TGTGCCAGCAGTTACGGGCTAGCGGGATTGAACGTCCTGACTTTC. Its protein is CASSYGLAGLNVLTF.

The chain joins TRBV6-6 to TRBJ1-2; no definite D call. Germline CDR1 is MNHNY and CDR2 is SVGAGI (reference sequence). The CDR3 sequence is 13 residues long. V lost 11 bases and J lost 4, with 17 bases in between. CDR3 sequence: CALGWGESYGYTF. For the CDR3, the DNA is TGTGCCCTGGGGTGGGGAGAGAGCTATGGCTACACCTTC.

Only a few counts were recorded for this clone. The CDR3 DNA sequence: TGTGCCAGCAGTTTGCGACAGAGAAACACCATATATTTT. This translates into CASSLRQRNTIYF. The rearrangement uses TRBV12-3 or TRBV12-4 and TRBJ1-3; D perhaps matches TRBD1 (5 bases). The CDR3 is 13 residues long. With 3 bases removed from V and 5 bases from J, the gap between germline ends came to 8 bases.

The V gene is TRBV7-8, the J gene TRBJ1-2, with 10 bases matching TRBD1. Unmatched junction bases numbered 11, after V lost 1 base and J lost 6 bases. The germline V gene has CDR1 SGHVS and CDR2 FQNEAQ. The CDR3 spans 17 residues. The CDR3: CASSLVPGTGALNGYTF. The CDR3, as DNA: TGTGCCAGCAGCTTAGTTCCCGGGACAGGGGCTTTGAATGGCTACACCTTC.

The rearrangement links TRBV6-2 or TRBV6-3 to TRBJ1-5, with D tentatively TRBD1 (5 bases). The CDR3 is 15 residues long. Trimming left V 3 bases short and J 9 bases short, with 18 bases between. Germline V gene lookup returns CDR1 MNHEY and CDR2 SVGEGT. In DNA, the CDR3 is TGTGCCAGCAGTTATGATATCCGCTGGGGGTCGCCCCAGCATTTT. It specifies CASSYDIRWGSPQHF.

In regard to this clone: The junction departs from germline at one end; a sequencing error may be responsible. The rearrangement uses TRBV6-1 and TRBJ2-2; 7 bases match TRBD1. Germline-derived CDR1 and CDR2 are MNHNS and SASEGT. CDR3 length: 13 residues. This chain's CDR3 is CASCDRAAGELFF. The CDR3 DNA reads TGTGCCAGCTGTGACAGGGCAGCCGGGGAGCTGTTTTTT.

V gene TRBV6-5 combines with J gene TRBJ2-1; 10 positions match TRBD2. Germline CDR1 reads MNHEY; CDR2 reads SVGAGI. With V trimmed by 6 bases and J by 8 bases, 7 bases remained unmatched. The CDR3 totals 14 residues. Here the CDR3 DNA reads TGTGCCAGCAGGAAGCGGGGGGGCGCGGATGAGCAGTTCTTC. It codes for CASRKRGGADEQFF.

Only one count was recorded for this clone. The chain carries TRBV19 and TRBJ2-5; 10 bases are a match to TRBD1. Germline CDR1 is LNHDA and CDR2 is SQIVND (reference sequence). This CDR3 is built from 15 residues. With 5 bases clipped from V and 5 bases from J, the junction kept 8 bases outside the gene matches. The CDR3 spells CASSPLGDRGETQYF. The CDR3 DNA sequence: TGTGCCAGTAGTCCCCTCGGGGACAGGGGTGAGACCCAGTACTTC.

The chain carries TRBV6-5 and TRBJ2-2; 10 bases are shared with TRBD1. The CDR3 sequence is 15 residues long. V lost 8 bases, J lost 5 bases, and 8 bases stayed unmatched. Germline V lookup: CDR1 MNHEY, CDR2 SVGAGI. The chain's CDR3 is CASGPGQGRTGELFF. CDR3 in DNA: TGTGCCAGCGGACCGGGACAGGGGAGGACCGGGGAGCTGTTTTTT.